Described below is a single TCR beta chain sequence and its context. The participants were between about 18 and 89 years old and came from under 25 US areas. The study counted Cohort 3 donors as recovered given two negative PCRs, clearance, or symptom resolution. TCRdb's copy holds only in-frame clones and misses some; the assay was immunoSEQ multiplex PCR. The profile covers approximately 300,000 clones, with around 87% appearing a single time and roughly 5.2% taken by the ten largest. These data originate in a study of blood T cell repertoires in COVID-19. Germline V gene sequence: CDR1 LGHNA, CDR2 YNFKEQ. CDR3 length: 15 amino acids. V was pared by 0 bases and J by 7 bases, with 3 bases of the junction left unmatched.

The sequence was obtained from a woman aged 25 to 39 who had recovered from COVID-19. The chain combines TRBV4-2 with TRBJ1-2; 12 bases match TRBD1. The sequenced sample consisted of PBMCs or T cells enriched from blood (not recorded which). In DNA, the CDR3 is TGTGCCAGCAGCCAAGATCGGGACAGGGGGCTTGGCTACACCTTC. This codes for CASSQDRDRGLGYTF.